This T cell receptor beta chain was recorded in a study of T cell repertoires in cytomegalovirus infection (dated by TCRdb to the late 2010s). Background on the whole study: Donor HLA type was relevant to the analysis, as public TCR beta signatures indicated carriage of CMV infection together with the matching HLA type. Summary of the overall study and its limitations: The ex vivo response was dominated by HLA-C-restricted CMV-specific TCR beta clonotypes, which also provided the single most frequent clonotype in two of eight donors. Cumulative frequency of public TCR beta family members discriminated carriers of CMV infection plus the relevant HLA type in this cohort and an independent 352-donor cohort.

This clonotype was seen only a few times. Its target antigen remains unknown. There are no base qualities to consult, and no much larger clone falls within one base. CDR1 and CDR2, per the germline V gene, are MRHNA and SNTAGT. The germline V and J ends show losses of 3 bases and 4 bases respectively, and no gene match explains 5 bases of the junction. The CDR3 holds 15 amino acids from the cysteine to the phenylalanine. Here the CDR3 DNA is all that survives: 45 bases in frame from base 1. For sequencing, an Illumina HiSeq 1500 was employed. TCRdb ran its own pipeline on the public reads, namely fastp trimming at Q25 and MiXCR clone calling, and kept in-frame beta chains. Each entry is one CDR3 protein sequence, shown with its most common DNA and genes. This sample is represented by approximately 160,000 distinct CDR3 sequences; about 15% of them were singletons. Roughly a sixth of the sample comes from the top ten.

The receptor was derived from a human donor in good health (CMV status not recorded). Some clones in this sample may be carry-over from other donors' samples. The sequence is built from TRBV6-4 and TRBJ2-1; TRBD2 aligns with 8 central bases. Sequencing was performed on CD8+ T cells from PBMCs. The CDR3 protein is CASSDFRGGYNEQFF. The nucleotide sequence is given as TGTGCCAGCAGTGATTTCCGGGGGGGATACAATGAGCAGTTCTTC.